The subject of this entry is one T cell receptor (beta chain). Its antigen remains unidentified. This sample was included in a study of cytomegalovirus exposure and HLA in healthy donors. Study as a whole: Most genotyped donors, about 81% of about 360, had Caucasian-associated genetic ancestry.

V lost 4 bases to trimming and J lost 0 bases, with 9 bases between them. The V gene's germline CDR1 is LNHDA and CDR2 SQIVND (reference sequence). The CDR3 runs 14 residues. The PCR had 60 Vbeta and 13 Jbeta primers. Only in-frame clones appear in the TCRdb table, and some are missing; sequencing was by immunoSEQ multiplex PCR. Here the sample spans 150,000 to 200,000 clones, approximately 80% being singletons. Study-wide findings and caveats: Sequences of the TCR beta chain were said to predict the HLA-A and HLA-B alleles of most subjects accurately. There were 164 TCR beta chains listed as cytomegalovirus-associated.

Sequenced sample: PBMCs. J is TRBJ1-1 and V is TRBV19, with a tentative D call TRBD1 (5 bases). This TCR derives from a woman in her 30s in good health and CMV-seropositive. The CDR3 DNA follows: TGTGCCAGTAGTAAGACAGACATGAACACTGAAGCTTTCTTT. It is translated as CASSKTDMNTEAFF.